The 19 T cell receptor beta chains presented below share a single source sample, sequenced in a study of blood T cell repertoires in COVID-19. Produced via immunoSEQ multiplex PCR; TCRdb's table is partial and in-frame only. The sample consists of 35,000 to 50,000 clones, about 82% of them appearing once. The specimen was peripheral blood. The receptor set was obtained from a man between 65 and 85 years old with acute or convalescent COVID-19.

The V call is TRBV2, the J call TRBJ2-1; tentatively, D is TRBD1 (5 bases). Germline V gene data show CDR1 as SNHLY and CDR2 as FYNNEI. The CDR3 is 11 residues long. V lost 6 bases, J lost 11 bases, and 11 bases lay in between. For the CDR3, the DNA is TGTGCCAGCAGGGTGGTGGGGCAGCAGTTCTTC. It encodes CASRVVGQQFF. Full variable domain (outside the CDR3, taken from reference TRBV2 and TRBJ2-1): EPEVTQTPSHQVTQMGQEVILRCVPISNHLYFYWYRQILGQKVEFLVSFYNNEISEKSEIFDDQFSVERPDGSNFTLKIRSTKLEDSAMYFCASRVVGQQFFGPGTRLTVL.

The chain joins TRBV19 to TRBJ2-2, with 10 bases fitting TRBD1. In germline, CDR1 is LNHDA, CDR2 SQIVND (reference sequence). Unmatched junction bases numbered 7, after V lost 3 bases and J lost 6 bases. The CDR3 has 16 residues. The CDR3 spells CASSIDRGRLAGELFF. CDR3 in DNA: TGTGCCAGTAGTATTGACAGGGGGCGATTGGCCGGGGAGCTGTTTTTT. Together with reference TRBV19 and TRBJ2-2, the CDR3 gives the full variable domain: DGGITQSPKYLFRKEGQNVTLSCEQNLNHDAMYWYRQDPGQGLRLIYYSQIVNDFQKGDIAEGYSVSREKKESFPLTVTSAQKNPTAFYLCASSIDRGRLAGELFFGEGSRLTVL.

J is TRBJ2-5 and V is TRBV7-9, with 10 bases lining up with TRBD1. The V gene end was trimmed by 5 bases and the J gene end by 5 bases; junction bases not matched to a gene: 14. Per the germline V gene, CDR1 is SEHNR and CDR2 is FQNEAQ (reference sequence). The CDR3 has 17 amino acids. The CDR3 DNA sequence: TGTGCCAGCAGCCCTAACCTAGGGACAGGGGAGCGGGAGACCCAGTACTTC. Translation gives CASSPNLGTGERETQYF.

As concerns this clone: Additional DNA sequences in this sample encode the identical CDR3. The J gene is TRBJ2-5, the V gene TRBV19; D is unclear. Germline V CDR1 and CDR2: LNHDA, SQIVND (reference sequence). CDR3 length: 14 amino acids. Trimming took 1 base from V and 0 from J, leaving 6 bases between them. In DNA form, the CDR3 reads TGTGCCAGTAGTATAGCAACAGACCAAGAGACCCAGTACTTC. Translation gives CASSIATDQETQYF.

The rearrangement uses TRBV30 and TRBJ1-1, with a weak D call TRBD1 (6 bases). Germline CDR1 GTSNPN, CDR2 SVGIG (reference sequence). The CDR3 is 13 amino acids. V was pared by 5 bases and J by 2 bases, with 12 bases between. The CDR3 here is CAWGDNFNTEAFF. The CDR3, as DNA: TGTGCCTGGGGGGACAACTTCAACACTGAAGCTTTCTTT.

V gene TRBV6-2 or TRBV6-3 combines with J gene TRBJ1-1, with D possibly matching TRBD1 (5 bases). The CDR3 length is 15 residues. Trimming took 0 bases from V and 4 from J, leaving 12 bases between them. CDR1 and CDR2 (germline): MNHEY, SVGEGT. The CDR3 protein is CASSYSAGLGTEAFF. The DNA of the CDR3 is TGTGCCAGCAGTTACTCAGCAGGGTTAGGCACTGAAGCTTTCTTT.

This rearrangement joins TRBV5-4 to TRBJ1-2; no firm D call. Trimming left V 0 bases short and J 5 bases short, with 11 bases between. CDR1 is SGHNT and CDR2 is YYREEE in the germline V gene (reference sequence). The CDR3 spans 14 residues. CDR3 nucleotides: TGTGCCAGCAGCTTGGGAACTCAAGAATATGGCTACACCTTC. Translating it yields CASSLGTQEYGYTF.

The table lists this clone with a count of one. The rearrangement links TRBV6-6 to TRBJ2-3; D is perhaps TRBD1 (5 bases). V dropped 2 bases and J dropped 3 bases, with 6 bases sitting between them. Germline V lookup: CDR1 MNHNY, CDR2 SVGAGI (reference sequence). The length of the CDR3 is 13 residues. In DNA, the CDR3 is TGTGCCAGCAGTTACCCAGGGACAGATACGCAGTATTTT. Translating gives CASSYPGTDTQYF.

The chain is built from TRBV5-4 and TRBJ1-2, with a possible D match to TRBD1 (5 bases). Germline V gene sequence: CDR1 SGHNT, CDR2 YYREEE (reference sequence). V lost 6 bases, J lost 5 bases, and 14 bases lay in between. The CDR3 runs to 13 residues. Here the CDR3 reads CASIPDTGYGYTF. The CDR3 DNA is TGTGCCAGCATCCCGGACACAGGTTATGGCTACACCTTC.

The chain recombines TRBV10-1 with TRBJ2-1, with 8 bases aligning to TRBD1. This CDR3 has 15 residues. CDR1 is WNHNN, CDR2 SYGVQD, per germline (reference sequence). After removal of 0 bases from V and 8 bases from J, the junction contained 6 bases not matched to a gene. CDR3 loop: CASSESGQASDEQFF. The CDR3 DNA follows: TGCGCCAGCAGTGAGTCGGGACAGGCCTCCGATGAGCAGTTCTTC.

The chain combines TRBV3-1 (or the pseudogene TRBV3-2) with TRBJ1-5, with unresolved D. The CDR3 covers 15 residues. The germline V and J ends were trimmed by 0 bases and 1 base, with 7 bases remaining between them. CDR1 is LGHDT and CDR2 is YNNKEL in the germline V gene (reference sequence). This CDR3 reads CASSQDTQSNQPQHF. The CDR3 DNA sequence: TGTGCCAGCAGCCAAGATACCCAGAGCAATCAGCCCCAGCATTTT.

The count of this clone is one. The chain joins TRBV15 to TRBJ2-1; TRBD2 agrees at 8 bases. Germline CDR1 is LNHNV and CDR2 is YYDKDF (reference sequence). The CDR3 loop spans 16 amino acids. With V trimmed by 5 bases and J by 0 bases, 6 bases remained unmatched. Written as DNA, the CDR3 is TGTGCCACCAGCTGGCCCGGGACTAGCTCCTACAATGAGCAGTTCTTC. This encodes CATSWPGTSSYNEQFF.

The chain couples TRBV9 to TRBJ2-3; D may be TRBD1 (7 bases). Trimming removed 3 bases from V and 4 bases from J, with 12 bases in between. Germline V gives CDR1 SGDLS, CDR2 YYNGEE. This CDR3 comprises 14 residues. The CDR3 spells CASSAGGSSDTQYF. CDR3 sequence (DNA): TGTGCCAGCAGCGCAGGGGGGAGTTCAGATACGCAGTATTTT.

This clone was counted between two and nine times. The chain links TRBV3-1 (or the pseudogene TRBV3-2) to TRBJ1-6, with D hard to call. The CDR3 length is 18 residues. Germline values: CDR1 LGHDT, CDR2 YNNKEL (reference sequence). The V end lost 5 bases, the J end lost 5 bases, and 22 bases lay between the germline ends. DNA for the CDR3: TGTGCCAGCAGCTGCATCGGTCCCATTTCATATCATAATTCACCCCTCCACTTT. It codes for CASSCIGPISYHNSPLHF.

This chain uses TRBV5-1 with TRBJ2-1, with D unresolved. This CDR3 has 13 amino acids. Per germline, CDR1 SGHRS and CDR2 YFSETQ. Trimming removed 1 base from V and 7 bases from J, with 9 bases in between. The CDR3 DNA is TGCGCCAGCAGCTTGAGACATGGGAATGAGCAGTTCTTC. Protein: CASSLRHGNEQFF.

The rearrangement links TRBV6-1 to TRBJ1-2; 10 bases are shared with TRBD1. The CDR3 contains 17 residues. The germline gives CDR1 MNHNS, CDR2 SASEGT. V trimming: 3 bases; J trimming: 7 bases; junction bases outside the gene matches: 14. The CDR3 nucleotides read TGTGCCAGCAGTGAGGGAAGAACCCGGGACAGGGGTGGTGGCTACACCTTC. It is translated as CASSEGRTRDRGGGYTF.

This chain connects TRBV7-2 to TRBJ1-3, with a weak D call TRBD1 (6 bases). This CDR3 contains 13 residues. The V gene lost 6 bases and the J gene lost 4 bases, with 10 bases spanning the gap. Germline loops: CDR1 SGHTA, CDR2 FQGNSA. CDR3 bases: TGTGCCAGCAGGGGACAAGTCGGAAACACCATATATTTT. Protein sequence: CASRGQVGNTIYF.

This chain uses TRBV11-2 with TRBJ2-7; no clear D gene. The CDR3 loop spans 11 amino acids. Germline assignment: CDR1 SGHAT and CDR2 FQNNGV. V was cut by 1 base and J by 5 bases, with 3 bases left in between. The CDR3 DNA reads TGTGCCAGCAGCTTAGGCGACGAGCAGTACTTC. Amino acids: CASSLGDEQYF. Together with reference TRBV11-2 and TRBJ2-7, the CDR3 gives the full variable domain: EAGVAQSPRYKIIEKRQSVAFWCNPISGHATLYWYQQILGQGPKLLIQFQNNGVVDDSQLPKDRFSAERLKGVDSTLKIQPAKLEDSAVYLCASSLGDEQYFGPGTRLTVT.

The chain recombines TRBV27 with TRBJ2-1, with TRBD2 matching over 13 bases. This CDR3 spans 14 amino acids. Looked up from germline, CDR1 is MNHEY and CDR2 is SMNVEV (reference sequence). V trimming: 6 bases; J trimming: 10 bases; junction bases outside the gene matches: 6. CDR3 coding DNA: TGTGCCAGCAGGGGACTAGCGGGATCGGAAGAGCAGTTCTTC. This codes for CASRGLAGSEEQFF.